This T cell receptor beta chain was observed in a study of T cell responses to AZD1222 COVID-19 vaccine. The method was immunoSEQ multiplex PCR; TCRdb's version includes in-frame clones alone and lacks a portion of them. The table includes some 84,000 clones, around 90% detected once. The sample in question was peripheral blood, obtained on day 0 of AZD1222 vaccination. The sequence was collected from an adult in good health.

The CDR3: CASSLSRTGLFYGYTF. The CDR3 nucleotides read TGTGCCAGCAGTCTCTCTCGGACAGGGCTATTCTATGGCTACACCTTC. The chain joins TRBV27 to TRBJ1-2, with 8 bases that match TRBD1. The germline gives CDR1 MNHEY, CDR2 SMNVEV (reference sequence). CDR3 length: 16 residues. Trimming removed 5 bases from V and 4 bases from J; junction bases left unmatched: 12.